These 8 T cell receptor beta chains were sequenced from one sample in a study of T cells in Graves' hyperthyroidism and ophthalmopathy. TCR beta CDR3 regions were amplified from RNA. Researchers ran a first-round RT-PCR on the TCR CDR3 using the HTBI primer set. One entry per CDR3 protein, called by TCRdb with MiXCR from the multiplex PCR reads. The sample consists of under 300,000 distinct CDR3 sequences, roughly 15% of them appearing once. The sequenced material came from blood. These receptor sequences come from a woman aged 45 to 65 with Graves' hyperthyroidism that later progressed to Graves' ophthalmopathy.

The sample holds many counts of this clonotype. V gene TRBV28 combines with J gene TRBJ2-3; the D is unclear. The germline gives CDR1 MDHEN, CDR2 SYDVKM. CDR3 size: 12 residues. Trimming removed 3 bases from V and 4 bases from J, with 5 bases in between. This CDR3 is CASSLSSDTQYF. The CDR3 DNA sequence: TGTGCCAGCAGTTTGAGCTCAGATACGCAGTATTTT.

Only a few counts were recorded for this clonotype. This may come from a read error, since a much larger clone is one base off. The V call is TRBV15, the J call TRBJ2-3; 7 bases agree with TRBD2. CDR1 and CDR2 from the germline V gene are LNHNV and YYDKDF (reference sequence). CDR3 length: 15 amino acids. Trimming removed 8 bases from V and 1 base from J; junction bases left unmatched: 9. CDR3 region: CATGKGRARTDTQYF. The CDR3 coding sequence is TGTGCCACCGGCAAAGGGAGGGCCCGCACAGATACGCAGTATTTT.

This clonotype was found a few times. The chain uses TRBV6-2 or TRBV6-3 and TRBJ1-6; no definite D call. Trimming took off 5 bases at V and 0 bases at J, with 2 bases between the two ends. The CDR3 is 13 residues long. CDR1 and CDR2 (germline): MNHEY, SVGEGT. The CDR3 sequence: CASSISYNSPLHF. The CDR3 region has the DNA TGTGCCAGCAGTATCTCCTATAATTCACCCCTCCACTTT.

This clonotype was seen repeatedly, ten times or more. The chain has TRBV28 and TRBJ2-7; tentative D call: TRBD2 (5 bases). This CDR3 contains 17 residues. The V end was cut by 4 bases, the J end by 1 base, with 20 bases between. Germline V CDR1 and CDR2: MDHEN, SYDVKM. CDR3 sequence: CASSSLKSGRSSYEQYF. The CDR3 DNA follows: TGTGCCAGCAGTTCCCTGAAATCGGGGAGAAGTTCCTACGAGCAGTACTTC.

J is TRBJ1-1 and V is TRBV28; D gene unclear. Between the trimmed V and J ends, which lost 5 bases and 0 bases, there was a span of 10 bases. The CDR3 covers 14 residues. Germline V gene data show CDR1 as MDHEN and CDR2 as SYDVKM. CDR3: CASSAVAMNTEAFF. The CDR3 DNA reads TGTGCCAGCAGTGCTGTAGCTATGAACACTGAAGCTTTCTTT.

This clonotype showed up many times. The rearrangement uses TRBV2 and TRBJ1-2, with a tentative D call TRBD1 (6 bases). Per germline, CDR1 SNHLY and CDR2 FYNNEI. V was clipped by 8 bases and J by 8 bases, with 27 bases between them. CDR3 length: 16 amino acids. The CDR3 here is CASQPGALESILGYTF. For the CDR3, the DNA is TGTGCCAGCCAGCCAGGGGCTTTAGAATCTATATTGGGCTACACCTTC.

This clonotype appeared a few times. This rearrangement joins TRBV9 to TRBJ2-2; D gene uncertain. Trimming removed 3 bases from V and 5 bases from J, with 8 bases in between. Germline lookup yields CDR1 SGDLS and CDR2 YYNGEE. The CDR3 length is 13 residues. CDR3 in amino acids: CASSGMGTGELFF. The CDR3, as DNA: TGTGCCAGCAGCGGAATGGGGACCGGGGAGCTGTTTTTT.

The chain links TRBV28 to TRBJ2-1; tentatively, D is TRBD1 or TRBD2 (5 bases each). The CDR3 runs to 16 residues. The germline gives CDR1 MDHEN, CDR2 SYDVKM. Trimming stripped 4 bases from V and 0 bases from J, with 13 bases between. The CDR3 sequence is CASSSGPPLSYNEQFF. CDR3 bases: TGTGCCAGCAGTTCGGGACCACCGCTCTCCTACAATGAGCAGTTCTTC.